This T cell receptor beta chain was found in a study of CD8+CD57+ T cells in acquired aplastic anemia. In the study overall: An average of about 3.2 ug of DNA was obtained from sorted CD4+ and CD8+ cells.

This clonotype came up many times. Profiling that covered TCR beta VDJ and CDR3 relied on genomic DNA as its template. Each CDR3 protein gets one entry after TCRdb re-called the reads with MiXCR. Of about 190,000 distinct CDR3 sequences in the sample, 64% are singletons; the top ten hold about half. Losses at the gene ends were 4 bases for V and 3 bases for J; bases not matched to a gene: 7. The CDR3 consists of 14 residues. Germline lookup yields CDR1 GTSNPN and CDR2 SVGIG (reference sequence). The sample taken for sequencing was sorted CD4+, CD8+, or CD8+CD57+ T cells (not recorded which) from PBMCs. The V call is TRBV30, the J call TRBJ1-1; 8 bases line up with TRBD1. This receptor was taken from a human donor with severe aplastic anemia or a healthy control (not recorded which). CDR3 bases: TGTGCCTGGACAGGGGGCCTTACGCACACTGAAGCTTTCTTT. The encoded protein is CAWTGGLTHTEAFF.